The entry that follows covers one T cell receptor beta chain sequence. Its target is not known. One junction end does not reproduce the germline sequence, and a read error may be involved. Read coverage stops 3 residues before the CDR3 terminus; the germline J gene supplies the remainder. Other DNA variants within this sample encode the same CDR3. The protocol was immunoSEQ multiplex PCR, while the TCRdb copy is restricted to in-frame clones and leaves out a portion. Its table records 40,000 to 55,000 clones. This entry comes from a study of T cells in women clearing cervical HPV infection. Study-level information: Cases were women with histologically confirmed HPV16-related CIN3 or worse, including 2 invasive cancers. For cases, blood was sampled a median around 150 days after lesion detection, interquartile range roughly 85 to 220 days. Study-level results: TRBV6-7 abundance was lower in cases than controls (around 0.11% versus 0.15%).

The length of the CDR3 is 17 residues. The germline V gene encodes CDR1 DFQATT and CDR2 SNEGSKA (reference sequence). This rearrangement joins TRBV20-1 to TRBJ1-3, with TRBD1 as a possible D gene (5 bases). Sequenced material: blood buffy coat. The clonotype comes from a woman aged 18 to 69 with a cervical HPV16 infection that either progressed to CIN3+ or cleared (not recorded which). The DNA read from the CDR3 is TGCAGTGCTAGAGCGGCAGGGTTCGAATTTTCTGGAAACACA. Its translation: CSARAAGFEFSGNT. The whole CDR3 sequence is CSARAAGFEFSGNTIYF.